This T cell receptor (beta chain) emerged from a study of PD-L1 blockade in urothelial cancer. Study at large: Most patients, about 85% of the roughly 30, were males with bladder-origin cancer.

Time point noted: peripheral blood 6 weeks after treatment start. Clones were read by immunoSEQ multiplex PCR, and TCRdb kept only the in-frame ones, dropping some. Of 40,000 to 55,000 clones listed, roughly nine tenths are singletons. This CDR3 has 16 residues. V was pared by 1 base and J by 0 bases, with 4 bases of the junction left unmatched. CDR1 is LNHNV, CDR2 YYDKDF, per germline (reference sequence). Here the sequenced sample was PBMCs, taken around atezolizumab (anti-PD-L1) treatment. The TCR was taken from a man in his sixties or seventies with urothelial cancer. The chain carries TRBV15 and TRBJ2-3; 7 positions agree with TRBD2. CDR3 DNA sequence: TGTGCCACCAGCAGAGGGGCTAGCGGAAGCACAGATACGCAGTATTTT. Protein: CATSRGASGSTDTQYF.